This TCR beta chain is from a study of blood T cell repertoires in COVID-19. Study in general: Nucleic acid was either cDNA or gDNA, and it came from T cells, B-cell-depleted T cells, or PBMCs.

V was cut by 2 bases and J by 6 bases, with 6 bases left in between. The CDR3 is 12 residues long. The germline CDR1 and CDR2 sequences are SGHRS and YFSETQ. Authors' processing steps: Cell counts per sample came from amplifying reference gene primers. TCRdb keeps only in-frame clones here, not all; method: immunoSEQ multiplex PCR. V and J calls and clone size follow that table, whereas D and trimming were derived from the DNA. Counted here are about 210,000 clones, 80% to 85% occurring once; the ten biggest clones make up about 3.3%. Concerning this clone: Other nucleotide sequences from this sample produce the same CDR3.

This clonotype originated in a woman in her twenties or thirties who had been exposed to COVID-19. What was sequenced was PBMCs or T cells enriched from blood (not recorded which). V usage is TRBV5-1 and J usage is TRBJ2-1, with D maybe TRBD1 (6 bases). CDR3 loop: CASSLGGNEQFF. CDR3 bases: TGCGCCAGCAGCTTAGGGGGCAATGAGCAGTTCTTC.